The T cell receptor (beta chain) described here comes from a study of patients and donors after allogeneic stem cell transplantation. Each CDR3 protein is one row after TCRdb ran MiXCR on the RT-PCR reads. Of about a million distinct CDR3 sequences in the sample, 18% were seen once. The CDR3 extends over 14 amino acids. Germline V gene sequence: CDR1 SEHNR, CDR2 FQNEAQ (reference sequence). The V segment lost 9 bases and the J segment 2 bases; nucleotides outside the gene matches: 8. This TCR derives from a human donor who was either an allogeneic HSCT recipient or a stem cell or donor lymphocyte infusion donor (not recorded which). It is not recorded whose cells these are; they may come from a transplant donor. Sequences were obtained from blood, either unsorted or a sorted T cell fraction (not recorded which). This rearrangement joins TRBV7-9 to TRBJ2-3; 7 nucleotides agree with TRBD1. The CDR3 DNA sequence: TGTGCCAGGGACGGGGACAGAGACACAGATACGCAGTATTTT. It codes for CARDGDRDTDTQYF.